The rows below give T cell receptor beta chains drawn from one sample of a study of radiotherapy plus CTLA-4 blockade in lung cancer. Some clones are missing from TCRdb's copy, which holds only in-frame ones; the method was immunoSEQ multiplex PCR. The sample gives about 46,000 clones, approximately 80% of which show up once; 2% to 3% is in the top ten. The sequencing here drew on peripheral blood, taken from a patient treated with radiotherapy plus ipilimumab. Receptor source: a human donor with non-small cell lung cancer whose response to radiotherapy plus ipilimumab could not be evaluated. The CDR3 runs from the conserved cysteine through the conserved F or W. A D gene is named only where the DNA matches it firmly. Clone size is stated in some rows and not others, as once, few, many or a class when expanded.

abundance,j_gene,v_gene,d_gene,CDR3aa,CDR3nt
-,TRBJ1-3,TRBV11-2,TRBD1,CASSFSGQGSGNTIYF,TGTGCCAGCAGCTTCTCGGGACAGGGCTCTGGAAACACCATATATTTT
-,TRBJ2-7,TRBV4-3,-,CASSQDSSGYEQYF,TGCGCCAGCAGCCAAGATTCATCCGGCTACGAGCAGTACTTC
few,TRBJ1-2,TRBV6-1,TRBD1,CASREYRGNYGYTF,TGTGCCAGCAGAGAATACAGGGGGAACTATGGCTACACCTTC
-,TRBJ1-2,TRBV5-1,TRBD1,CASSPGGTGDYGYTF,TGCGCCAGCAGTCCAGGGGGGACAGGGGACTATGGCTACACCTTC
-,TRBJ2-1,TRBV5-4,TRBD2,CASSPSSGSHNEQFF,TGTGCCAGCAGCCCCTCTAGCGGGAGTCATAATGAGCAGTTCTTC
-,TRBJ1-2,TRBV5-1,-,CASSFSVRYGYTF,TGCGCCAGCAGCTTTAGCGTGCGCTATGGCTACACCTTC
-,TRBJ2-7,TRBV18,TRBD1,CASSPFRDRTYEQYF,TGTGCCAGCTCACCATTCCGGGACAGAACCTACGAGCAGTACTTC
-,TRBJ2-2,TRBV30,-,CAWSTGLGGSGELFF,TGTGCCTGGAGTACGGGACTCGGAGGCTCCGGGGAGCTGTTTTTT
-,TRBJ2-1,TRBV11-2,-,CASRPLTQVNNEQFF,TGTGCCAGCAGACCACTCACACAGGTAAACAATGAGCAGTTCTTC
-,TRBJ1-1,TRBV18,-,CASSTQGRDTEAFF,TGTGCCAGCTCTACGCAGGGGCGAGACACTGAAGCTTTCTTT
-,TRBJ1-5,TRBV5-1,-,CASSWTGDQPQHF,TGCGCCAGCAGCTGGACGGGGGACCAGCCCCAGCATTTT
-,TRBJ1-1,TRBV7-2,-,CASSFWGGQMNTEAFF,TGTGCCAGCAGTTTTTGGGGCGGTCAGATGAACACTGAAGCTTTCTTT
-,TRBJ2-1,TRBV7-6,TRBD2,CASSGLAGTYNEQFF,TGTGCCAGCAGCGGGTTAGCGGGGACCTACAATGAGCAGTTCTTC
-,TRBJ1-2,TRBV7-2,TRBD1,CVSSTDREDGYTF,TGTGTCAGCAGCACGGACAGGGAAGATGGCTACACCTTC
once,TRBJ2-1,TRBV4-2,TRBD2,CASSQDALAATSYNEQFF,TGTGCCAGCAGCCAAGATGCGCTAGCGGCAACGAGTTACAATGAGCAGTTCTTC
-,TRBJ1-1,TRBV19,-,CASSILRQGGDPNTEAFF,TGTGCCAGTAGTATATTAAGACAAGGGGGTGATCCGAACACTGAAGCTTTCTTT
once,TRBJ1-3,TRBV6-6,TRBD1,CASSRDRPSGNTIYF,TGTGCCAGCAGTCGGGACAGGCCCTCTGGAAACACCATATATTTT
-,TRBJ1-2,TRBV6-1,-,CASSEAGGYGYTF,TGTGCCAGCAGTGAAGCAGGGGGCTATGGCTACACCTTC
-,TRBJ1-5,TRBV19,-,CASSSGVGGGLNQPQHF,TGTGCCAGTAGTAGCGGGGTGGGGGGGGGCCTCAATCAGCCCCAGCATTTT
-,TRBJ2-7,TRBV2,-,CASSGRPAGSYEQYF,TGTGCCAGCAGTGGAAGACCCGCGGGCTCCTACGAGCAGTACTTC
-,TRBJ2-5,TRBV10-2,TRBD2,CASSDPSGVRHRETQYF,TGCGCCAGCAGTGATCCTAGCGGGGTCCGGCACAGAGAGACCCAGTACTTC
-,TRBJ2-5,TRBV7-2,-,CASSLWSGEETQYF,TGTGCCAGCAGCTTATGGTCAGGGGAGGAGACCCAGTACTTC
few,TRBJ1-1,TRBV6-5,-,CARYRTEAFF,TGTGCCAGATACCGGACTGAAGCTTTCTTT
-,TRBJ2-7,TRBV7-2,-,CASSWTQGLPYEQYF,TGTGCCAGCAGCTGGACTCAGGGGCTCCCCTACGAGCAGTACTTC
-,TRBJ2-5,TRBV5-1,-,CASSFNRVQETQYF,TGCGCCAGCAGCTTCAACAGGGTCCAAGAGACCCAGTACTTC
-,TRBJ1-2,TRBV4-1,TRBD1,CASSQALQGAAYGYTF,TGCGCCAGCAGCCAGGCACTGCAGGGGGCGGCGTATGGCTACACCTTC
-,TRBJ1-1,TRBV6-5,-,CASRPRGTEAFF,TGTGCCAGCAGACCGCGGGGGACTGAAGCTTTCTTT